This T cell receptor (beta chain) was profiled in a study of follicular helper T cells after annual influenza vaccination. Time point defined: 2015-2016 season, 7 days after influenza vaccination. Clones were sequenced by immunoSEQ multiplex PCR, and TCRdb holds only the in-frame ones, with some missing. The table lists about 6,600 clones, over 80% of them singletons. V was shortened by 7 bases and J by 3 bases, with 12 bases between the two germline ends. CDR1 is ENHRY, CDR2 SYGVKD, per germline. The CDR3 is 14 residues long. About this clone: Antigen unknown.

Broader study findings: Yearly vaccinations repeatedly recalled conserved clonotypes in ICOS+CD38+ cTfh. Only about 8.5-21% of analyzed cells yielded productive TCRB sequences. Change in circulating plasmablasts correlated with ICOS+CD38+ cTfh clonality change.

This specimen was CXCR5- memory CD4+ T cells sorted from blood, taken 7 days after influenza vaccination. The chain recombines TRBV10-3 with TRBJ2-2; D may match TRBD1 or TRBD2 (5 bases each). The clonotype was recovered from an adult who received the influenza vaccine. Written as DNA, the CDR3 is TGTGCCATCATGTCAGGGCGGGACACCGGGGAGCTGTTTTTT. This gives the protein CAIMSGRDTGELFF.